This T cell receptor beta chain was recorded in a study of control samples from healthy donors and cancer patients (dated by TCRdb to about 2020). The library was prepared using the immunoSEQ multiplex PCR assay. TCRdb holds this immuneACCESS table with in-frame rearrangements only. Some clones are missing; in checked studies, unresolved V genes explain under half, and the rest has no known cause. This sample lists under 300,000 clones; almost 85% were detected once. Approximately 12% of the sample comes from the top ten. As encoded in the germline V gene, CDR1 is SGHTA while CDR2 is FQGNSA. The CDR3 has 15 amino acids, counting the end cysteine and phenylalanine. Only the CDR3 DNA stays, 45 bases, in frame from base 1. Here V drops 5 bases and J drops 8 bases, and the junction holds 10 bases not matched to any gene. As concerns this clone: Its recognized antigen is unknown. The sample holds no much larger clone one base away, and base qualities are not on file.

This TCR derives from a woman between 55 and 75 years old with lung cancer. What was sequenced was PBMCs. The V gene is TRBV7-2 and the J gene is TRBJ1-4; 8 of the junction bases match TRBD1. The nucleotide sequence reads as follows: TGTGCCAGCAGCATCCCACAGGGGGGAAGCGAAAAACTGTTTTTT. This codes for CASSIPQGGSEKLFF.